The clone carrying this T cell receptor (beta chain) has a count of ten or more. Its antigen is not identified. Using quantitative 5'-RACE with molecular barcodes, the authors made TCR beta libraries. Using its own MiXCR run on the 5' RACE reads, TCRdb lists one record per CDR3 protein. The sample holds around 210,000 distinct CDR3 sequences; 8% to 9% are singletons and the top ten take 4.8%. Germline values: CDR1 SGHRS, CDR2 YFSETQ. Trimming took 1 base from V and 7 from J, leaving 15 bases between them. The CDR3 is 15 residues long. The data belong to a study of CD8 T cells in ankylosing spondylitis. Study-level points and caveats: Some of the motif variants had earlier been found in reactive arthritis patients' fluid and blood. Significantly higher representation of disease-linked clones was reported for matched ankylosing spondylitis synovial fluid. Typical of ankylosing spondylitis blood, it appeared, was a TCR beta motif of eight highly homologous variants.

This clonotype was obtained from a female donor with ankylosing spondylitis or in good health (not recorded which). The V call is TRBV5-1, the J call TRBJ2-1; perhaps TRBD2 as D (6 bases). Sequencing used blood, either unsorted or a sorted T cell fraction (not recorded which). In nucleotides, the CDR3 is TGCGCCAGCAGCTTGCGGAGGGCCGGTACGAATGAGCAGTTCTTC. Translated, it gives CASSLRRAGTNEQFF.